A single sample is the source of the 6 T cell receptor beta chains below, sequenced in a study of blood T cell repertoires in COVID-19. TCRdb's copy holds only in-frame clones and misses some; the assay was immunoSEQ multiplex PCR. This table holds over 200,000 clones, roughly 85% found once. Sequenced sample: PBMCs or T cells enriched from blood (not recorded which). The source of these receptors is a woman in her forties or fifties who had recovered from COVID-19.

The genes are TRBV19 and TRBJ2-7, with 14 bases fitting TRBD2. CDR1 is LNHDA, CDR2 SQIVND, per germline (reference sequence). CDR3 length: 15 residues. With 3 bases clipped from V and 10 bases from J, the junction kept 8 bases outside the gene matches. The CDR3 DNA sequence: TGTGCCAGTAGTATTGTCGGGACTAGCGGGAGTGCTCAGTACTTC. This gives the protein CASSIVGTSGSAQYF. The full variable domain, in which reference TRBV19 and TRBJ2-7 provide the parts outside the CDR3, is DGGITQSPKYLFRKEGQNVTLSCEQNLNHDAMYWYRQDPGQGLRLIYYSQIVNDFQKGDIAEGYSVSREKKESFPLTVTSAQKNPTAFYLCASSIVGTSGSAQYFGPGTRLTVT.

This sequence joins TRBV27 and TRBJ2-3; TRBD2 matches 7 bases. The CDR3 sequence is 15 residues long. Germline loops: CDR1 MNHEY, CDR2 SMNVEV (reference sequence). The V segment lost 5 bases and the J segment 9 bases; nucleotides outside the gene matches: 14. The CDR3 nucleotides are TGTGCCAGCAGTCCACATTCCGGGACCGGGGGGACGCAGTATTTT. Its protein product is CASSPHSGTGGTQYF.

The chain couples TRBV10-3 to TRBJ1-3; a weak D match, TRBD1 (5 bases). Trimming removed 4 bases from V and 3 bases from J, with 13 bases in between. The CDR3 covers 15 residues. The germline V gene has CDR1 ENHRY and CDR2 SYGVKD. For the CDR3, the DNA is TGTGCCATCAGTGGCCCAGGGAAAGGTGGAAACACCATATATTTT. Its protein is CAISGPGKGGNTIYF.

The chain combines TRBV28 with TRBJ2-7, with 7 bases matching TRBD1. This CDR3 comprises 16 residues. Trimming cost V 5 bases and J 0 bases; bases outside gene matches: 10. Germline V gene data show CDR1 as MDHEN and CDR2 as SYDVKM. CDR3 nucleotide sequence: TGTGCCAGCAGTAAGACAGGGCAGATCATCTCCTACGAGCAGTACTTC. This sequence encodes CASSKTGQIISYEQYF.

The CDR3 sequence: CASSAILTGNYGYTF. In nucleotides, the CDR3 is TGCGCCAGCAGCGCCATCCTGACAGGCAACTATGGCTACACCTTC. The V gene is TRBV4-1, the J gene TRBJ1-2; D might be TRBD1 (6 bases). CDR1 and CDR2 from the germline V gene are MGHRA and YSYEKL. The ends were cut back, 5 bases at V and 2 bases at J, with 15 bases in the middle. The CDR3 is 15 amino acids.

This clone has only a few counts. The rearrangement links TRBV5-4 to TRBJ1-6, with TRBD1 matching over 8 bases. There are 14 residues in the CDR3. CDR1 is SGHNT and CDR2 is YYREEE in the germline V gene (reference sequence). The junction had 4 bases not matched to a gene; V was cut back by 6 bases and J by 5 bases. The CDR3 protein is CASNGDRNNSPLHF. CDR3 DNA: TGTGCCAGCAACGGGGACAGGAATAATTCACCCCTCCACTTT.